This is a list of T cell receptor beta chains from one sample in a study of T cell responses to AZD1222 COVID-19 vaccine. The data were produced by immunoSEQ multiplex PCR, yet TCRdb's version contains in-frame clones alone and is incomplete. The sample records 150,000 to 200,000 clones, almost 90% being singletons. This material consisted of peripheral blood, taken 28 days after the second AZD1222 dose. The receptors originated from an adult who received the AZD1222 COVID-19 vaccine. Both conserved end residues are part of each CDR3. D genes are given only for firm matches. Some rows mark clone size as missing; the rest say once, few, many or name a class of expanded clone.

CDR3 DNA: TGCGCCAGCAGCCAAGCCGCGACAGGGGCTTACGAGCAGTACTTC
CDR3 protein: CASSQAATGAYEQYF
J gene: TRBJ2-7
clone size: NA
D gene: TRBD1
V gene: TRBV4-1

CDR3 DNA: TGCGCCAGCAGCGCCGGGACTTACACCGGGGAGCTGTTTTTT
CDR3 protein: CASSAGTYTGELFF
J gene: TRBJ2-2
clone size: NA
D gene: NA
V gene: TRBV5-1

CDR3 DNA: TGTGCTAGTGCCCGAGGACGGGGAGCGAACACCGGGGAGCTGTTTTTT
CDR3 protein: CASARGRGANTGELFF
J gene: TRBJ2-2
clone size: once
D gene: NA
V gene: TRBV12-5

CDR3 DNA: TGTGCCAGCAGCCAAGATGTGGGGGGAGAGACCCAGTACTTC
CDR3 protein: CASSQDVGGETQYF
J gene: TRBJ2-5
clone size: NA
D gene: NA
V gene: TRBV14

CDR3 DNA: TGTGCCAGCAGTTACGGCAAAGGGGGGACTGAAGCTTTCTTT
CDR3 protein: CASSYGKGGTEAFF
J gene: TRBJ1-1
clone size: NA
D gene: NA
V gene: TRBV6-5

CDR3 DNA: TGTGCCAGCAGCTTAAATCCGGCTAGCGGGACCGGGGAGCTGTTTTTT
CDR3 protein: CASSLNPASGTGELFF
J gene: TRBJ2-2
clone size: NA
D gene: TRBD2
V gene: TRBV11-2

CDR3 DNA: TGCGCCAGCAGCCAAGATAGTTCGGGGGATCCAGCTAGCAGCGGACCCGTATATACGCAGTATTTT
CDR3 protein: CASSQDSSGDPASSGPVYTQYF
J gene: TRBJ2-3
clone size: NA
D gene: NA
V gene: TRBV4-1

CDR3 DNA: TGTGCCAGCAGTTTACGGGGGGCCCAAAATGAAAAACTGTTTTTT
CDR3 protein: CASSLRGAQNEKLFF
J gene: TRBJ1-4
clone size: NA
D gene: NA
V gene: TRBV27

CDR3 DNA: TGTGCCAGCAGCAAATTCCTGGCTCAGGGGGTCGGCAATCAGCCCCAGCATTTT
CDR3 protein: CASSKFLAQGVGNQPQHF
J gene: TRBJ1-5
clone size: once
D gene: NA
V gene: TRBV21-1

CDR3 DNA: TGTGCCTGGAGACAATACCGTCACAATGAGCAGTTCTTC
CDR3 protein: CAWRQYRHNEQFF
J gene: TRBJ2-1
clone size: NA
D gene: NA
V gene: TRBV30

CDR3 DNA: TGCGCCAGCAGCTTGGCCGGCGGGGGGAGCTCCTACGAGCAGTACTTC
CDR3 protein: CASSLAGGGSSYEQYF
J gene: TRBJ2-7
clone size: NA
D gene: TRBD2
V gene: TRBV5-1

CDR3 DNA: TGTGCCACCAGTGACTCAGGACGGGGCTACACTGAAGCTTTCTTT
CDR3 protein: CATSDSGRGYTEAFF
J gene: TRBJ1-1
clone size: NA
D gene: NA
V gene: TRBV24-1

CDR3 DNA: TGTGCCAGCAGCGTAGAGGGCCCCGGGGGCAGGGGTCACTATGGCTACACCTTC
CDR3 protein: CASSVEGPGGRGHYGYTF
J gene: TRBJ1-2
clone size: once
D gene: NA
V gene: TRBV9

CDR3 DNA: TGTGCCAGCAGGGTGGGACAGGGACTCTACGAGCAGTACTTC
CDR3 protein: CASRVGQGLYEQYF
J gene: TRBJ2-7
clone size: NA
D gene: TRBD1
V gene: TRBV28

CDR3 DNA: TGTGCCAGTAGTACCCACAGGGGAACCGGGGAGCTGTTTTTT
CDR3 protein: CASSTHRGTGELFF
J gene: TRBJ2-2
clone size: once
D gene: TRBD1
V gene: TRBV19

CDR3 DNA: TGTGCCAGCTCACCACAGAGCTCCTATAATTCACCCCTCCACTTT
CDR3 protein: CASSPQSSYNSPLHF
J gene: TRBJ1-6
clone size: NA
D gene: NA
V gene: TRBV18

CDR3 DNA: TGTGCTAGTGGTTTGGTAGCTACCCAGCGGCGGTTGAATGAGCAGTTCTTC
CDR3 protein: CASGLVATQRRLNEQFF
J gene: TRBJ2-1
clone size: NA
D gene: NA
V gene: TRBV12-5

CDR3 DNA: TGTGCCAGCAGCCAAGTCAAGAACCGCGAGCAGTACTTC
CDR3 protein: CASSQVKNREQYF
J gene: TRBJ2-7
clone size: NA
D gene: NA
V gene: TRBV3-1/TRBV3-2

CDR3 DNA: TGTGCCAGCAGCGTACCCTCGGATCAGGATACGCAGTATTTT
CDR3 protein: CASSVPSDQDTQYF
J gene: TRBJ2-3
clone size: NA
D gene: NA
V gene: TRBV9

CDR3 DNA: TGTGCCAGCAGTCCCGTTAGGGGAGCGAGTAACACCGGGGAGCTGTTTTTT
CDR3 protein: CASSPVRGASNTGELFF
J gene: TRBJ2-2
clone size: few
D gene: NA
V gene: TRBV27

CDR3 DNA: TGTGCCAGCAGTAGGACCGGACAAGAGACCCAGTACTTC
CDR3 protein: CASSRTGQETQYF
J gene: TRBJ2-5
clone size: NA
D gene: NA
V gene: TRBV2

CDR3 DNA: TGCGCCAGCAGCTTGGCCGGGCGCGGACAGGGAAATTCCAATGAGCAGTTCTTC
CDR3 protein: CASSLAGRGQGNSNEQFF
J gene: TRBJ2-1
clone size: NA
D gene: TRBD1
V gene: TRBV5-1

CDR3 DNA: TGTGCCAGCAGCCAAGATCGTTTGTGGCTAGACCGGAACACTGAAGCTTTCTTT
CDR3 protein: CASSQDRLWLDRNTEAFF
J gene: TRBJ1-1
clone size: NA
D gene: NA
V gene: TRBV14

CDR3 DNA: TGCGCCAGCAGCCAAGGCCTCGCCTCCTACGAGCAGTACTTC
CDR3 protein: CASSQGLASYEQYF
J gene: TRBJ2-7
clone size: once
D gene: NA
V gene: TRBV4-1

CDR3 DNA: TGTGCCAGCAGCCAATCACGGGGGTTCGGCGAGCAGTACTTC
CDR3 protein: CASSQSRGFGEQYF
J gene: TRBJ2-7
clone size: NA
D gene: NA
V gene: TRBV3-1/TRBV3-2

CDR3 DNA: TGTGCCACCAGGTTCGCCACTGAAGCTTTCTTT
CDR3 protein: CATRFATEAFF
J gene: TRBJ1-1
clone size: NA
D gene: NA
V gene: TRBV15

CDR3 DNA: TGCAGCGTTGCCCGGGACAGGAGCTACGAGCAGTACTTC
CDR3 protein: CSVARDRSYEQYF
J gene: TRBJ2-7
clone size: once
D gene: TRBD1
V gene: TRBV29-1

CDR3 DNA: TGTGCCAGCAGTAACCGACAGGGTTCATATGGCTACACCTTC
CDR3 protein: CASSNRQGSYGYTF
J gene: TRBJ1-2
clone size: NA
D gene: TRBD1
V gene: TRBV6-2/TRBV6-3

CDR3 DNA: TGTGCCAGCAGCCAAGGGGGGGCGAACACCGGGGAGCTGTTTTTT
CDR3 protein: CASSQGGANTGELFF
J gene: TRBJ2-2
clone size: NA
D gene: NA
V gene: TRBV3-1/TRBV3-2

CDR3 DNA: TGTGCCACCAGTGATCCCCAAGCGGCGGGGGCCAACGTCCTGACTTTC
CDR3 protein: CATSDPQAAGANVLTF
J gene: TRBJ2-6
clone size: NA
D gene: NA
V gene: TRBV24-1

CDR3 DNA: TGCGCCAGCAGCTCAGGGAACACCGGGGAGCTGTTTTTT
CDR3 protein: CASSSGNTGELFF
J gene: TRBJ2-2
clone size: NA
D gene: NA
V gene: TRBV5-1

CDR3 DNA: TGTGCCAGCAGTTACTCTGGTGGGGCGTTGAACACTGAAGCTTTCTTT
CDR3 protein: CASSYSGGALNTEAFF
J gene: TRBJ1-1
clone size: NA
D gene: NA
V gene: TRBV6-2/TRBV6-3

CDR3 DNA: TGTGCCAGCAGGTTAACAGGTTTCGCCACTGAAGCTTTCTTT
CDR3 protein: CASRLTGFATEAFF
J gene: TRBJ1-1
clone size: NA
D gene: NA
V gene: TRBV6-5

CDR3 DNA: TGTGCCAGCGAATCGGACAGGTCCTTGGGGGAGCAGTACTTC
CDR3 protein: CASESDRSLGEQYF
J gene: TRBJ2-7
clone size: NA
D gene: TRBD1
V gene: TRBV25-1

CDR3 DNA: TGTGCCAGCAACTATTCCGGGACGGCGAACACTGAAGCTTTCTTT
CDR3 protein: CASNYSGTANTEAFF
J gene: TRBJ1-1
clone size: NA
D gene: NA
V gene: TRBV21-1

CDR3 DNA: TGTGCCAGCAGCTTGGGTCGGGCCCCCAGCACAGATACGCAGTATTTT
CDR3 protein: CASSLGRAPSTDTQYF
J gene: TRBJ2-3
clone size: NA
D gene: NA
V gene: TRBV5-6

CDR3 DNA: TGTGCCAGCAGTCGAGCCGGGTCGTACTATGGCTACACCTTC
CDR3 protein: CASSRAGSYYGYTF
J gene: TRBJ1-2
clone size: NA
D gene: NA
V gene: TRBV6-2/TRBV6-3

CDR3 DNA: TGTGCCAGCAGCCAAGAGGCGGTCAAAGAGACCCAGTACTTC
CDR3 protein: CASSQEAVKETQYF
J gene: TRBJ2-5
clone size: NA
D gene: NA
V gene: TRBV3-1/TRBV3-2

CDR3 DNA: TGTGCCAGCAGGCTACAGGGGGTCCCTGAAGCTTTCTTT
CDR3 protein: CASRLQGVPEAFF
J gene: TRBJ1-1
clone size: NA
D gene: TRBD1
V gene: TRBV6-5

CDR3 DNA: TGCGCCAGCAGCCAAGATGCAACTAACTATGGCTACACCTTC
CDR3 protein: CASSQDATNYGYTF
J gene: TRBJ1-2
clone size: NA
D gene: NA
V gene: TRBV4-3

CDR3 DNA: TGTGCCAGCAGCTTGGTTAGGTCTGGAAACACCATATATTTT
CDR3 protein: CASSLVRSGNTIYF
J gene: TRBJ1-3
clone size: NA
D gene: NA
V gene: TRBV11-2

CDR3 DNA: TGCGCCAGCAGCCCAAGCGGGGGGGCTTTTTTAGAGACCCAGTACTTC
CDR3 protein: CASSPSGGAFLETQYF
J gene: TRBJ2-5
clone size: NA
D gene: TRBD2
V gene: TRBV4-1

CDR3 DNA: TGTGCCACCACAGACAGGGGGCAGGATGGCTACACCTTC
CDR3 protein: CATTDRGQDGYTF
J gene: TRBJ1-2
clone size: few
D gene: TRBD1
V gene: TRBV28

CDR3 DNA: TGTGCCAGTAGACGGACAGGGGTATCCTCACCCCTCCACTTT
CDR3 protein: CASRRTGVSSPLHF
J gene: TRBJ1-6
clone size: NA
D gene: TRBD1
V gene: TRBV19

CDR3 DNA: TGTGCCAGCAGCTGGCAGGGTATCTATAATTCACCCCTCCACTTT
CDR3 protein: CASSWQGIYNSPLHF
J gene: TRBJ1-6
clone size: NA
D gene: NA
V gene: TRBV11-3

CDR3 DNA: TGTGCCAGCAACCTAGGTGAGGGTCAGCCCCAGCATTTT
CDR3 protein: CASNLGEGQPQHF
J gene: TRBJ1-5
clone size: NA
D gene: NA
V gene: TRBV12-3/TRBV12-4

CDR3 DNA: TGTGCCAGCAGTTCGGACAGGGGGCACACTGAAGCTTTCTTT
CDR3 protein: CASSSDRGHTEAFF
J gene: TRBJ1-1
clone size: NA
D gene: TRBD1
V gene: TRBV7-9

CDR3 DNA: TGTGCCACCTCCCCGAGCGGGGGCTACAATGAGCAGTTCTTC
CDR3 protein: CATSPSGGYNEQFF
J gene: TRBJ2-1
clone size: NA
D gene: TRBD2
V gene: TRBV7-2

CDR3 DNA: TGTGCCAGCAGCAACCAGGGGGTCGGGACCAAAAACATTCAGTACTTC
CDR3 protein: CASSNQGVGTKNIQYF
J gene: TRBJ2-4
clone size: NA
D gene: TRBD1
V gene: TRBV28

CDR3 DNA: TGTGCCAGCAGCTTAGAGGGACAGGGGGCGCGTGGAAACACCATATATTTT
CDR3 protein: CASSLEGQGARGNTIYF
J gene: TRBJ1-3
clone size: NA
D gene: TRBD1
V gene: TRBV7-7

CDR3 DNA: TGTGCCAGCAGCCAAGATGCACAGGGTCCTACCTACGAGCAGTACTTC
CDR3 protein: CASSQDAQGPTYEQYF
J gene: TRBJ2-7
clone size: NA
D gene: NA
V gene: TRBV4-2

CDR3 DNA: TGTGCCAGCAGAGGGGGCCGGGACAGGGACTATGGCTACACCTTC
CDR3 protein: CASRGGRDRDYGYTF
J gene: TRBJ1-2
clone size: NA
D gene: NA
V gene: TRBV21-1

CDR3 DNA: TGTGCCAGCAGTGAATCCCCCAGGGGCTATGGCTACACCTTC
CDR3 protein: CASSESPRGYGYTF
J gene: TRBJ1-2
clone size: NA
D gene: NA
V gene: TRBV6-1

CDR3 DNA: TGTGCCAGCAGCCAAGGGACAGGCGGGGGCAATCAGCCCCAGCATTTT
CDR3 protein: CASSQGTGGGNQPQHF
J gene: TRBJ1-5
clone size: NA
D gene: TRBD1
V gene: TRBV3-1/TRBV3-2

CDR3 DNA: TGCGCCAGCAGCTTGGGGGGCACCACCGCGAACACCGGGGAGCTGTTTTTT
CDR3 protein: CASSLGGTTANTGELFF
J gene: TRBJ2-2
clone size: NA
D gene: NA
V gene: TRBV5-1

CDR3 DNA: TGTGCCAGCAGGGAGGCCGGGACAGGGGGCTACACCTTC
CDR3 protein: CASREAGTGGYTF
J gene: TRBJ1-2
clone size: NA
D gene: TRBD1
V gene: TRBV2

CDR3 DNA: TGTGCCAGCAGCGAGGGGACTTACACCGGGGAGCTGTTTTTT
CDR3 protein: CASSEGTYTGELFF
J gene: TRBJ2-2
clone size: once
D gene: NA
V gene: TRBV7-3

CDR3 DNA: TGTGCCAGCAGTTACTGGACAAAGACCCAGTACTTC
CDR3 protein: CASSYWTKTQYF
J gene: TRBJ2-5
clone size: few
D gene: NA
V gene: TRBV6-2/TRBV6-3

CDR3 DNA: TGTGCCAGCAGTTTAGCCAGGACAGGTGCCACTGAAGCTTTCTTT
CDR3 protein: CASSLARTGATEAFF
J gene: TRBJ1-1
clone size: NA
D gene: TRBD1
V gene: TRBV27